This TCR beta chain was found in a study of identical twins. TCRdb independently ran MiXCR on the 5' RACE reads; one entry per CDR3 protein. Counted here are approximately 230,000 distinct CDR3 sequences, around 6.5% occurring once; the ten biggest clones make up more than 12%. Study conclusions and caveats: The models systematically underestimated how much out-of-frame TCR alpha was shared in monozygotic twins.

Points on this clonotype: The antigen is unknown.

Germline CDR1 and CDR2: MNHEY and SVGAGI. Trimming pared 3 bases from V and 5 bases from J, leaving 7 bases between. The CDR3 is 12 residues long. The same specimen was also included in a second study, on T cells expressing NK-cell markers. That paper states: These clonotypes also led the CD3+CD56-NKG2C+ fraction in several donors.

This TCR was sampled from a young woman in good health. Sequencing used CD8+ T cells sorted from blood. The chain carries TRBV6-5 and TRBJ2-5, with no clear D. In nucleotides, the CDR3 is TGTGCCAGCAGTTATGACATCGAGACCCAGTACTTC. Translating it yields CASSYDIETQYF.